This is a list of T cell receptor beta chains from one sample in a study of blood T cells in healthy people across ages. TCRdb passed the 5' RACE reads through MiXCR, listing each CDR3 protein once. The table has about 640,000 distinct CDR3 sequences, under 30% seen once. Sequenced input: blood. The receptor source for this set is a woman older than 75 in good health. Both conserved end residues are part of each CDR3. D genes are given only for firm matches. The listing skips clone size in some rows; elsewhere it reads once, few, many or a size class.

>16|few|NA|TRBV6-5|TRBJ2-2
CASSYSRLTNTGELFF
TGTGCCAGCAGTTACTCGAGGTTAACGAACACCGGGGAGCTGTTTTTT
>11|many|NA|TRBV7-2|TRBJ1-2
CASSLGDGYTF
TGTGCCAGCAGCTTGGGGGACGGCTACACCTTC
>12|many|NA|TRBV7-2|TRBJ2-7
CASSLSRLQQYF
TGTGCCAGCAGCTTATCGCGCCTCCAGCAGTACTTC
>15|few|TRBD1|TRBV7-9|TRBJ1-2
CASSLAQDRGYGYTF
TGTGCCAGCAGCTTAGCCCAGGACAGGGGCTATGGCTACACCTTC
>14|many|NA|TRBV29-1|TRBJ2-7
CSAGRASGVGEQYF
TGCAGCGCTGGGCGGGCCTCCGGCGTTGGCGAGCAGTACTTC
>14|few|NA|TRBV20-1|TRBJ1-5
CSASLGLGNQPQHF
TGCAGTGCTAGCCTAGGGCTTGGCAATCAGCCCCAGCATTTT
>13|NA|NA|TRBV5-1|TRBJ2-7
CASSWDFYNEQYF
TGCGCCAGCAGCTGGGACTTCTACAATGAGCAGTACTTC
>15|many|NA|TRBV20-1|TRBJ2-3
CSAPDRRASTDTQYF
TGCAGTGCTCCGGACCGTAGAGCTAGCACAGATACGCAGTATTTT
>15|NA|NA|TRBV4-3|TRBJ1-4
CASSPTGVNFEKLFF
TGCGCCAGCAGCCCAACGGGGGTAAACTTTGAAAAACTGTTTTTT
>17|few|NA|TRBV16|TRBJ1-6
CASSQLPGSSYNSPLHF
TGTGCCAGCAGCCAATTACCGGGGAGCTCCTATAATTCACCCCTCCACTTT
>14|many|TRBD1|TRBV5-6|TRBJ2-7
CASSLVDRVHEQYF
TGTGCCAGCAGCTTGGTGGACAGGGTCCACGAGCAGTACTTC
>15|many|TRBD1|TRBV5-1|TRBJ2-7
CASSFGQGATYEQYF
TGCGCCAGCAGCTTCGGACAGGGTGCAACCTACGAGCAGTACTTC
>14|NA|NA|TRBV24-1|TRBJ1-5
CATGEAYSNQPQHF
TGTGCCACCGGGGAGGCATATAGCAATCAGCCCCAGCATTTT
>16|many|NA|TRBV5-1|TRBJ2-3
CASSLGVQESTDTQYF
TGCGCCAGCAGCTTAGGGGTGCAGGAGAGCACAGATACGCAGTATTTT
>13|many|NA|TRBV7-9|TRBJ2-3
CASSLEVLDTQYF
TGTGCCAGCAGCTTAGAAGTTCTAGATACGCAGTATTTT
>15|NA|TRBD1|TRBV10-3|TRBJ2-7
CAISERTGGSYEQYF
TGTGCCATCAGTGAGCGGACAGGGGGCTCCTACGAGCAGTACTTC